The source of this T cell receptor (beta chain) is a study of T cells in Graves' hyperthyroidism and ophthalmopathy (dated by TCRdb to the late 2010s). About the investigation overall: Peripheral blood samples were taken at initial diagnosis, before any treatment was given. The 100 discovery patients were divided at random into training and test sets in a 7:3 ratio. TCR V-J signatures able to tell the groups apart were searched for in a discovery cohort of more than 90 patients, of whom fewer than 45 had Graves' ophthalmopathy and around 56 had stable Graves' hyperthyroidism. In more than 5 Graves' hyperthyroidism patients, the study also compared T-cell repertoires from thyroid tissue with T-cell repertoires from blood. Prospective prediction of ophthalmopathy was tested in an independent validation cohort consisting of roughly 19 hyperthyroidism patients and more than 15 patients who later progressed to ophthalmopathy. Once sampling was done, hyperthyroidism patients were given methimazole at a starting dose of 30 mg daily, whereas ophthalmopathy patients were given high-dose intravenous methylprednisolone. TCR Vbeta CDR3 sequencing of roughly 140 peripheral blood samples (roughly 41 ophthalmopathy, 75 hyperthyroidism and roughly 17 progressor patients) is reported in the paper. The paper's findings and limits, for the study overall: Ophthalmopathy was separated from stable hyperthyroidism by a 13 V-J signature model, with 85% to 90% sensitivity and approximately 84% specificity obtained in cross-validation and 80%/75% obtained in testing. In validation, the model predicted progression to ophthalmopathy with roughly 70% sensitivity and 72% to 85% specificity, a median of about 6.7 months before onset. No statistical method was used to fix the sample size in advance, and group allocation was not hidden from the investigators. Most expanded thyroid clonotypes (frequency above 0.001) were also found in blood, which suggests that blood repertoires may mirror thyroid immune responses.

Relative to germline, V is 1 base shorter and J is 0 bases shorter, with 12 bases between their ends. As encoded in the germline V gene, CDR1 is SQVTM while CDR2 is ANQGSEA. Reading from cysteine to phenylalanine, the CDR3 counts 15 amino acids. The kept DNA is CDR3 alone, 45 bases in frame from the first base. This clonotype was counted between two and nine times. Its antigen is currently not known. No per-base quality is available; no much larger clone lies one base away. The TCR beta CDR3 regions were amplified from the RNA transcripts. A first-round RT-PCR of the TCR CDR3 used the HTBI primer set with the Qiagen OneStep RT-PCR kit. Libraries were constructed in a second round of multiplex PCR, after which size selection and purification were carried out. Paired-end sequencing of the libraries was performed with 100 bp reads on an Illumina HiSeq2000. Regarding the original processing steps: SOAPnuke was used to process the raw data, with reads discarded if the reads contained adapters or uncalled bases, had a mean Phred below 15, or lacked an exact constant-primer or identifier match. COPE v1.2.5 was used to merge the high-quality paired reads, and each unique nucleotide sequence was defined as a clonotype. Clonotypes were aligned to IMGT TRBV, TRBD and TRBJ reference segments using MiTCR v1.1. Analysis was restricted to V-J combinations with a frequency above 0.0001, which covered roughly 99% of repertoires. A TCS score was defined as the ratio between F50 (clonal expansion) and ExV (chaos), using BLOSUM62-based TCRdist between CDR3 peptides within each V-J. Welch's t-statistics and random forest reduced roughly 530 V-J features to roughly 13, which were used in a naive Bayes classifier (R e1071). TCRdb's own reprocessing of the public reads used fastp at Q25 and MiXCR and kept productive beta chains. A single entry per CDR3 protein holds the most common genes and DNA from its merged rows. These V and J calls rely on TCRdb rather than the paper's analysis. The sample table contains 450,000 to 650,000 distinct CDR3 sequences; only one count was recorded for about a sixth of them. The ten largest clonotypes hold approximately 18% of the sample.

Ophthalmopathy patients had moderately to severely active disease, with a Clinical Activity Score of 3 or more, a NOSPECS grade of 4 or more, and a disease duration of less than 3 months. Patients with uncontrolled infections, other autoimmune diseases, pregnancy or lactation were excluded. Diagnoses relied on clinical symptoms, serum thyroxine and TRAb, thyroid ultrasound and orbital computed tomography. PBMCs were separated from roughly 9.6 ml of fresh peripheral blood using Ficoll-Paque density gradient centrifugation. Trizol reagent was used to extract total RNA, and RNA quality was then checked on an Agilent 2100 Bioanalyzer.

The chain is assembled from TRBV29-1 and TRBJ1-1, and perhaps TRBD1 as D gene, on 6 matching bases. This TCR came from a woman under 30 with Graves' ophthalmopathy. Source material: blood. The CDR3 region reads CSVEVTGTMNTEAFF. At the DNA level, the sequence is TGCAGCGTTGAAGTCACCGGGACAATGAACACTGAAGCTTTCTTT.